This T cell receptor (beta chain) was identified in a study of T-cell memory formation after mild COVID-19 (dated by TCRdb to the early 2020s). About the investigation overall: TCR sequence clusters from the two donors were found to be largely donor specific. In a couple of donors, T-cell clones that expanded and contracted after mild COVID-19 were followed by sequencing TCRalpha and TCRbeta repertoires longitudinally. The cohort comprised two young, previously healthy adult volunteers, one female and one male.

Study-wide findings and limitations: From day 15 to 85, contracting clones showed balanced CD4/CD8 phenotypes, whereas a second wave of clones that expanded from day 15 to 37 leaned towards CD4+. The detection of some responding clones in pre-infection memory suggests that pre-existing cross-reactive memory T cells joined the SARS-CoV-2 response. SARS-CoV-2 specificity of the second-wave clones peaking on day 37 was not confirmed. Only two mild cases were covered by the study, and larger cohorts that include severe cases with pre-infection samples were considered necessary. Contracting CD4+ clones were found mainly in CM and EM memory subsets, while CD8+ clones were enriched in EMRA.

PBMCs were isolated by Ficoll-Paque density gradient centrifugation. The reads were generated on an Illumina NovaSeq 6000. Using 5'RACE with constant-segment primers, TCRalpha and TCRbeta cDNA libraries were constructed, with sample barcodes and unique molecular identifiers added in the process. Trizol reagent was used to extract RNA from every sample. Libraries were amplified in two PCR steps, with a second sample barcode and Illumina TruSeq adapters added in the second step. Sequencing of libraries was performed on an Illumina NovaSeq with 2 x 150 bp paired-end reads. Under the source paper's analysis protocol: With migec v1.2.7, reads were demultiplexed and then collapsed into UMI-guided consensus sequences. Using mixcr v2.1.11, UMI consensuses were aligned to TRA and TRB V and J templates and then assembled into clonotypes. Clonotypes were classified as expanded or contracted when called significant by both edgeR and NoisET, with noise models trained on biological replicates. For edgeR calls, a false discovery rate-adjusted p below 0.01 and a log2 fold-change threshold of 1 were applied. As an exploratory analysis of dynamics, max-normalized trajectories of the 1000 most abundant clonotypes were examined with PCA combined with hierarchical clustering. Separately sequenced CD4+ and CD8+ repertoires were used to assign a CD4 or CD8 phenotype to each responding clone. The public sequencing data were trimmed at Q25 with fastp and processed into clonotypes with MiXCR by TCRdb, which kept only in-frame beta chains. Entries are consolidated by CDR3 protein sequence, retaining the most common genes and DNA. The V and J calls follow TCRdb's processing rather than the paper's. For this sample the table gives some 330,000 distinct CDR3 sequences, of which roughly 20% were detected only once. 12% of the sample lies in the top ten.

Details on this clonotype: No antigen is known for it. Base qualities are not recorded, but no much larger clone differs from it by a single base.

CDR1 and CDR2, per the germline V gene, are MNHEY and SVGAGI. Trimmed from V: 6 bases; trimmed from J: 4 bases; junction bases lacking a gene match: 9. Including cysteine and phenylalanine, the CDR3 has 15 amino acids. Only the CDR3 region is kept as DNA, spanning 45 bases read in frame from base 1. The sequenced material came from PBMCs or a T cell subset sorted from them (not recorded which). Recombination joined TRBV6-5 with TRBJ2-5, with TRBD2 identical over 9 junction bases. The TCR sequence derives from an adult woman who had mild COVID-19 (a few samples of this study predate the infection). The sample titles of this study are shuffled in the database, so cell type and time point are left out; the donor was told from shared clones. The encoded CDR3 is CASRSGGSGVETQYF. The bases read TGTGCCAGCAGGAGCGGGGGGTCCGGGGTAGAGACCCAGTACTTC.